The 9 T cell receptor beta chains below were found in one sample sequenced in a study of T cell repertoires and leukemia-associated antigens. No cognate antigen is known for these TCRs. TCRdb passed the 5' RACE reads through MiXCR, listing each CDR3 protein once. The table shows 7,500 to 10,000 distinct CDR3 sequences, with about 40% occurring only once. The sample taken for sequencing was CD3+ T cells sorted from blood and cultured. Source of these receptors: a female donor in good health.

The chain carries TRBV20-1 and TRBJ2-3; D might be TRBD2 (5 bases). There are 13 residues in the CDR3. The V gene's germline CDR1 is DFQATT and CDR2 SNEGSKA (reference sequence). V shed 3 bases and J shed 14 bases, with 21 bases lying between them. Here the CDR3 reads CSASKGKAGPLYF. The DNA for the CDR3 is TGCAGTGCTAGTAAAGGGAAGGCGGGCCCTCTGTATTTT.

Only a few counts were recorded for this clonotype. This chain uses TRBV27 with TRBJ2-7; D might be TRBD1 (6 bases). Germline CDR1 is MNHEY and CDR2 is SMNVEV (reference sequence). With 6 bases removed from V and 0 bases from J, the gap between germline ends came to 12 bases. The CDR3 spans 14 residues. The CDR3: CASSQTGHSYEQYF. The CDR3 bases are TGTGCCAGCAGCCAAACAGGGCACTCCTACGAGCAGTACTTC.

CDR3 loop: CASIRGGSRNEQFF. DNA of the CDR3: TGTGCCAGCATCCGCGGGGGCTCTCGCAATGAGCAGTTCTTC. The chain is built from TRBV6-2 or TRBV6-3 and TRBJ2-1, with D maybe TRBD2 (7 bases). V was clipped by 7 bases and J by 6 bases, with 16 bases between them. The length of the CDR3 is 14 residues. Germline CDR1 is MNHEY and CDR2 is SVGEGT.

This clonotype was seen a handful of times. The chain links TRBV10-3 to TRBJ1-1, with D unclear. Trimming left V 2 bases short and J 5 bases short, with 9 bases between. This CDR3 spans 13 amino acids. Germline CDR1 reads ENHRY; CDR2 reads SYGVKD. The CDR3 nucleotides read TGTGCCATCAGTGAGGGGCAGCATACTGAAGCTTTCTTT. Residues: CAISEGQHTEAFF.

Remarks on this clonotype: Its ends do not fully match the called genes, so a read error is possible. The V gene is TRBV20-1, the J gene TRBJ1-1; 7 bases are shared with TRBD1. Germline CDR1 reads DFQATT; CDR2 reads SNEGSKA (reference sequence). There are 12 residues in the CDR3. DNA of the CDR3: TGCAGTACTAGTCAGGGGGAGGCCGTTGCTCTCTTT. This sequence encodes CSTSQGEAVALF.

The gene calls are TRBV20-1 and TRBJ2-7; D gene uncertain. The V gene lost 6 bases and the J gene lost 3 bases, with 21 bases spanning the gap. Per germline, CDR1 DFQATT and CDR2 SNEGSKA (reference sequence). This CDR3 has 15 amino acids. The CDR3 region is CSADPRGLGNYEQYF. The CDR3 DNA is TGCAGTGCCGACCCTCGAGGCTTGGGAAACTACGAGCAGTACTTC.

The genes are TRBV30 and TRBJ2-7; D is unresolved. The CDR3 covers 12 residues. V gave up 1 base and J gave up 2 bases, with 6 bases separating them. From germline, CDR1 is GTSNPN and CDR2 SVGIG (reference sequence). CDR3 sequence (DNA): TGTGCCTGGAGTGGTCTAGCCTACGAGCAGTACTTC. The encoded protein is CAWSGLAYEQYF.

The table lists this clonotype with many counts. This chain connects TRBV6-5 to TRBJ1-3; unclear D gene. Germline CDR1 is MNHEY and CDR2 is SVGAGI. The CDR3 sequence is 15 residues long. Trimming took 0 bases from V and 1 from J, leaving 7 bases between them. CDR3: CASSYSVDSGNTIYF. Written as DNA, the CDR3 is TGTGCCAGCAGTTACTCGGTGGATTCTGGAAACACCATATATTTT.

Many counts were recorded for this clonotype. V is TRBV30 and J is TRBJ2-7; D is possibly TRBD2 (5 bases). Germline loops: CDR1 GTSNPN, CDR2 SVGIG (reference sequence). Trimming took 0 bases from V and 5 from J, leaving 17 bases between them. CDR3 length: 15 amino acids. The DNA of the CDR3 is TGTGCCTGGAGTGTAGGCGAACTAGAAGTCCACGAGCAGTACTTC. Residues: CAWSVGELEVHEQYF.